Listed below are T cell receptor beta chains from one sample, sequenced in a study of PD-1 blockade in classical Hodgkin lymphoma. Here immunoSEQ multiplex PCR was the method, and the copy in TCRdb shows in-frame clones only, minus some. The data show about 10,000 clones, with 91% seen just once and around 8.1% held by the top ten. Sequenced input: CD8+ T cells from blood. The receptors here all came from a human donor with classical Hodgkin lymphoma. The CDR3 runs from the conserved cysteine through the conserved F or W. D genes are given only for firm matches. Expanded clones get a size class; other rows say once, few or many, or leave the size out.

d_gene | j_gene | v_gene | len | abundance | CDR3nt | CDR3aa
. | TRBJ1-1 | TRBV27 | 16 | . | TGTGCCAGCAGTTTATTTCGCGCGGCAGGGAACACTGAAGCTTTCTTT | CASSLFRAAGNTEAFF
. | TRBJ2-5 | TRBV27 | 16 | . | TGTGCCAGCAGTTCCTCCCACGACTTCGCACTGGAGACCCAGTACTTC | CASSSSHDFALETQYF
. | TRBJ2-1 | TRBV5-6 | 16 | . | TGTGCCAGCAGCTTGGTTTCCTTCGGGGGCGGCAATGAGCAGTTCTTC | CASSLVSFGGGNEQFF
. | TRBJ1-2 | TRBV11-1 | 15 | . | TGTGCCAGCAGCTTAAGCAGGGGAAATAACTATGGCTACACCTTC | CASSLSRGNNYGYTF
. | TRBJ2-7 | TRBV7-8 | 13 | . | TGTGCCAGCAGTCTGGGCCTAATGTACGAGCAGTACTTC | CASSLGLMYEQYF
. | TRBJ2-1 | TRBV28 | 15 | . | TGTGCCAGCAGTTCTCTGCTCCGGGAATACAATGAGCAGTTCTTC | CASSSLLREYNEQFF
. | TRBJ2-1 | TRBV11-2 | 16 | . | TGTGCCAGCATGCCCTTTGTGGCTGTGGCCTACAATGAGCAGTTCTTC | CASMPFVAVAYNEQFF
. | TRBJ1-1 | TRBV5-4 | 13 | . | TGTGCCAGCAGTTGGACAGCAAACACTGAAGCTTTCTTT | CASSWTANTEAFF
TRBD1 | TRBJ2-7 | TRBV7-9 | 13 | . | TGTGCCAGCAGCTTAGACAGGGGCTACGAGCAGTACTTC | CASSLDRGYEQYF
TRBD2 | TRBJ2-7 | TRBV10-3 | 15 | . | TGTGCCATCAGTTCGACTAGCGGAACGTCCTACGAGCAGTACTTC | CAISSTSGTSYEQYF
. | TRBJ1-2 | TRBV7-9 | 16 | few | TGTGCCAGCAGCTTAGTCGGGTTACGGTCGTCGCCTGGCTACACCTTC | CASSLVGLRSSPGYTF
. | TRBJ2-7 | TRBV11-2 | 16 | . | TGTGCCAGCAGCTCAAATGTCTGGACGCACACCTACGAGCAGTACTTC | CASSSNVWTHTYEQYF
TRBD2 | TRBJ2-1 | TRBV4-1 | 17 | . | TGCGCCAGCAGCCAGCCCCTAGCGGGAGATTTATACAATGAGCAGTTCTTC | CASSQPLAGDLYNEQFF
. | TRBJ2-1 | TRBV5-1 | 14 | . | TGCGCCAGCAGCTTGGCCGACAGTCTAAATGAGCAGTTCTTC | CASSLADSLNEQFF
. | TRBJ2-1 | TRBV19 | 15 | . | TGTGCCAGTAGTATCGGTTTCGATTGGTACAATGAGCAGTTCTTC | CASSIGFDWYNEQFF
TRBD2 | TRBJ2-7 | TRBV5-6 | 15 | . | TGTGCCAGCAGCTTGTGGGCTAGCGGGAGGGAAGAGCAGTACTTC | CASSLWASGREEQYF
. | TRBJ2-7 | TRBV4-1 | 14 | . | TGCGCCAGCAGCCACACTACTAGCTCCTACGAGCAGTACTTC | CASSHTTSSYEQYF
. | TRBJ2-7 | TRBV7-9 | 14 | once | TGTGCCAGCAGCTTAGCGGGGGGGCCTTACGAGCAGTACTTC | CASSLAGGPYEQYF
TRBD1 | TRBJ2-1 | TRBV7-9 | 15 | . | TGTGCCAGCAGCTCGCAGGGACAGGGATACAATGAGCAGTTCTTC | CASSSQGQGYNEQFF
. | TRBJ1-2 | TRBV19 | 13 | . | TGTGCCAGTAGCCCCGGGACACTTTATGGCTACACCTTC | CASSPGTLYGYTF
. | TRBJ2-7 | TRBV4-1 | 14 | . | TGCGCCAGCAGCCCCCAGGACGGGGAGCACGAGCAGTACTTC | CASSPQDGEHEQYF
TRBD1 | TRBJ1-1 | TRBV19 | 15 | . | TGTGCCAGTAAAGTGATGGACAGGGCAGACACTGAAGCTTTCTTT | CASKVMDRADTEAFF
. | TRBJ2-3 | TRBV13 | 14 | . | TGTGCCAGCAGCTTAGGCCGAAGCACAGATACGCAGTATTTT | CASSLGRSTDTQYF
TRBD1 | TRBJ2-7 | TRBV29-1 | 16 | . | TGCAGCGTTGTGGGGCTGGTCGGACAGGTCTCCTACGAGCAGTACTTC | CSVVGLVGQVSYEQYF
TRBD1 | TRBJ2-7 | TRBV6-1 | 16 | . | TGTGCCAGCAGTGAAGCCCGGGACAGGACCGTCTACGAGCAGTACTTC | CASSEARDRTVYEQYF
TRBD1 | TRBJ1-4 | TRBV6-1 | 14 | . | TGTGCCAGCAGTGAGGGACAGGGGAATGAAAAACTGTTTTTT | CASSEGQGNEKLFF
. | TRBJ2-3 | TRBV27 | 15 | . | TGTGCCAGCAGTCTTAAGGTCCACGCGGCAGATACGCAGTATTTT | CASSLKVHAADTQYF
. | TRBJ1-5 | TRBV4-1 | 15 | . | TGCGCCAGCAGCCAAGACAGATATAGCAATCAGCCCCAGCATTTT | CASSQDRYSNQPQHF
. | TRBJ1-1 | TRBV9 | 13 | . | TGTGCCAGCAGCACCCGGGTTGGCACTGAAGCTTTCTTT | CASSTRVGTEAFF
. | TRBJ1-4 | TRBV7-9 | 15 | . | TGTGCCAGCAGCTTAGGAGCAGGGGCTAATGAAAAACTGTTTTTT | CASSLGAGANEKLFF
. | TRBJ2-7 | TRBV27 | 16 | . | TGTGCCAGCAGTTCGGCCGACGGGGGAACTATCAACGAGCAGTACTTC | CASSSADGGTINEQYF
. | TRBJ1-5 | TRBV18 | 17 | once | TGTGCCAGCTCACCACGGAAGCAGGATTATAGCAATCAGCCCCAGCATTTT | CASSPRKQDYSNQPQHF
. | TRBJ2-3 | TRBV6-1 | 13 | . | TGTGCCACCTCCATGGGGCCGGAAGATACGCAGTATTTT | CATSMGPEDTQYF
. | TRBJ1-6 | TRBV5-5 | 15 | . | TGTGCCAGCAGCTTGGCCGGCGGGGTACATTCACCCCTCCACTTT | CASSLAGGVHSPLHF
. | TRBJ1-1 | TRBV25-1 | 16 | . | TGTGCCAGCAGTGGACCTAAGACAGGAATGGACACTGAAGCTTTCTTT | CASSGPKTGMDTEAFF
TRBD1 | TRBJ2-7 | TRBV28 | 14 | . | TGTGCCAGCAGTCCCCGGACAGGGTCCTACGAGCAGTACTTC | CASSPRTGSYEQYF
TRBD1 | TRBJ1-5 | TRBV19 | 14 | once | TGTGCCAGTAGCGGGACAGGGGAAAATCAGCCCCAGCATTTT | CASSGTGENQPQHF
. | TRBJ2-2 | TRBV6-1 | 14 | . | TGTGCCAGCAGTGAAGAGATGGAGAGCGGGGAGCTGTTTTTT | CASSEEMESGELFF
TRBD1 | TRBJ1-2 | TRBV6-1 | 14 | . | TGTGCCAGCCATCCGGGACAGCCTTCTTATGGCTACACCTTC | CASHPGQPSYGYTF
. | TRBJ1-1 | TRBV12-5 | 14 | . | TGTGCTAGTGGTTCGCAGGGAGTCGCGACTGAAGCTTTCTTT | CASGSQGVATEAFF
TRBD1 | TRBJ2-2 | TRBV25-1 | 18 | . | TGTGCCAGCAGTGAATCGCTCCCATGGGGACAGGGCGCCGGGGAGCTGTTTTTT | CASSESLPWGQGAGELFF
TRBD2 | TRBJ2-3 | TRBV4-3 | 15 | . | TGCGCCAGCAGCCAAGATCGCGGGGGGGCAGATACGCAGTATTTT | CASSQDRGGADTQYF
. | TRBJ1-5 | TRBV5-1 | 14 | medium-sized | TGCGCCAGCAGCGAAGACTATAGCAATCAGCCCCAGCATTTT | CASSEDYSNQPQHF
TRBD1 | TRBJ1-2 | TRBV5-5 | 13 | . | TGTGCCAGCAGCTTTCAGGGGGGCTATGGCTACACCTTC | CASSFQGGYGYTF
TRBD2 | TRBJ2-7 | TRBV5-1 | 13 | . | TGCGCCAGCAGCTTGAACGGGGGGTACGAGCAGTACTTC | CASSLNGGYEQYF
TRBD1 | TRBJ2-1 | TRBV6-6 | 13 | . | TGTGCCAGCTGGGGGACAGGGCCCAATGAGCAGTTCTTC | CASWGTGPNEQFF
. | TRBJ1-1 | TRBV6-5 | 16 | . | TGTGCCAGCAGTTACGTTGAGCCCGGCGGTCACACTGAAGCTTTCTTT | CASSYVEPGGHTEAFF
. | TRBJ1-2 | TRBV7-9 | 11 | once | TGTGCCAGCAGCTTTGGGCGTGGCTACACCTTC | CASSFGRGYTF